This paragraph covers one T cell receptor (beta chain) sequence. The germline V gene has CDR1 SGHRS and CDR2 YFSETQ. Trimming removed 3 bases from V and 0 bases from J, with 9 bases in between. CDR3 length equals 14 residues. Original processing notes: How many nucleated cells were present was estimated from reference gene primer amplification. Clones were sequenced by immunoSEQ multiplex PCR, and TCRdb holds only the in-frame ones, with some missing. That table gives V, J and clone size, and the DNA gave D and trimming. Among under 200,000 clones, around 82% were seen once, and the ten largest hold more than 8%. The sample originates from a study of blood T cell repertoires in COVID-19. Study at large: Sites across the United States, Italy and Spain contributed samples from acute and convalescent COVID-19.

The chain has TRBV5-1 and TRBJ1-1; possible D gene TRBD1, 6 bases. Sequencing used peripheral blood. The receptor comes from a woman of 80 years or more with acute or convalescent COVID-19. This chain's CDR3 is CASSWDNLNTEAFF. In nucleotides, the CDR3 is TGCGCCAGCAGCTGGGACAATCTGAACACTGAAGCTTTCTTT.